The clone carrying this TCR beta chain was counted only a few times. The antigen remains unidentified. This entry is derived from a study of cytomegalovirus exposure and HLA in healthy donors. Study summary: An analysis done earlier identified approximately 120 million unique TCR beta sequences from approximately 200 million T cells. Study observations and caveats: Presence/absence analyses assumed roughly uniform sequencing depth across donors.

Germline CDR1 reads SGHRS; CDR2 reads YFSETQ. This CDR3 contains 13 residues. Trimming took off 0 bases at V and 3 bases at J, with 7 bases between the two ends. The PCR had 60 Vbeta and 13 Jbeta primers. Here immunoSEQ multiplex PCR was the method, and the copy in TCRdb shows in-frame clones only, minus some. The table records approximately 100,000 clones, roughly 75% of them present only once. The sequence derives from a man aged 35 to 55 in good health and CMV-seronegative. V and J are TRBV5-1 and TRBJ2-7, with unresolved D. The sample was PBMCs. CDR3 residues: CASSLGHRYEQYF. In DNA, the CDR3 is TGCGCCAGCAGCTTGGGGCACCGCTACGAGCAGTACTTC.